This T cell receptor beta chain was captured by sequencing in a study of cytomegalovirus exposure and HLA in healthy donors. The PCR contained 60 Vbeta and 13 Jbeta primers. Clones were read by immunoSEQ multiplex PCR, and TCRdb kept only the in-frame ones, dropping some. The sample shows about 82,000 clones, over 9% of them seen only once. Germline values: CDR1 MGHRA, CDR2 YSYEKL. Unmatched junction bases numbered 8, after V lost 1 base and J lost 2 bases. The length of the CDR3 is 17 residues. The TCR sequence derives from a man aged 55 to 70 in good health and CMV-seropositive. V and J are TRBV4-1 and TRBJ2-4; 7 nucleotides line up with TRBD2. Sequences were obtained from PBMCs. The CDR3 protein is CASSQGGTTIPKNIQYF. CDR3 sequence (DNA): TGCGCCAGCAGCCAAGGGGGGACTACCATCCCCAAAAACATTCAGTACTTC.